Following are 3 T cell receptor beta chains from one sample sequenced in a study of T cells expressing NK-cell markers. Reanalyzing the 5' RACE reads, TCRdb keeps one entry per CDR3 protein, without DNA. In total, the table holds about 160,000 distinct CDR3 sequences. The specimen sequenced was blood T cells: a sorted CD56 or NKG2C T cell subset, CD4+ or CD8+ T cells, or bulk PBMC T cells (not recorded which). The receptors here all came from a woman between 18 and 70 years old in good health.

This chain links TRBV19 with TRBJ2-1; TCRdb outputs TRBD2, but without DNA this stays unchecked. The CDR3 runs 14 residues. Per the germline V gene, CDR1 is LNHDA and CDR2 is SQIVND (reference sequence). The chain's CDR3 is CASSIRLVNNEQFF.

V usage is TRBV9 and J usage is TRBJ2-7; checking the TCRdb D call of TRBD1 is not possible without DNA. CDR1 and CDR2 (germline): SGDLS, YYNGEE. The CDR3 extends over 14 amino acids. The CDR3 here is CASSVAWTGAEQYF.

V usage is TRBV27 and J usage is TRBJ2-3; the D call from TCRdb, TRBD1, cannot be confirmed without DNA. The CDR3 extends over 17 amino acids. CDR1 MNHEY and CDR2 SMNVEV come from the germline V gene (reference sequence). The CDR3 here is CASSFGWGGGFTDTQYF.